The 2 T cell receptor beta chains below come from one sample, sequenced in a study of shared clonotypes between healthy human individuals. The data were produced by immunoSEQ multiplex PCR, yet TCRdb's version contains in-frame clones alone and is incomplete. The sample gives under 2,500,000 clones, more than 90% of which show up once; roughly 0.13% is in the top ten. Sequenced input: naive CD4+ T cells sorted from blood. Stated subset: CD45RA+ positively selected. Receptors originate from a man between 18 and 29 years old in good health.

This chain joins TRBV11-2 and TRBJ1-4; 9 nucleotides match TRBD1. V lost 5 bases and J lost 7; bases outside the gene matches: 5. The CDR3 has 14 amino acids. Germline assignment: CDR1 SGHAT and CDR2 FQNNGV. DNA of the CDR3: TGTGCCAGCAGCCCGGACAGGGGATTTGAAAAACTGTTTTTT. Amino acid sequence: CASSPDRGFEKLFF.

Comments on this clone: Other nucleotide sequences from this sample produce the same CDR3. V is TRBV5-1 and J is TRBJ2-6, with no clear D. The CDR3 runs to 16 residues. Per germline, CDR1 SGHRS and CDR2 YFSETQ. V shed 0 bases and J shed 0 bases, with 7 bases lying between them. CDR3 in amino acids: CASSLASSSGANVLTF. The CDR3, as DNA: TGCGCCAGCAGCTTGGCATCCAGCTCTGGGGCCAACGTCCTGACTTTC.